In this sample, the clone carrying this T cell receptor beta chain turned up many times. Its matching antigen is unknown. This entry comes from a study of T-cell reconstitution after alpha-beta-depleted transplantation in children. Notes on the study in general: Expanded clones from the graft, numbering several hundred, reportedly supplied alpha-beta T cells about two months after transplant. Elevated TCRbeta diversity at day 60 was traced, in some patients, to surviving recipient T cells and thymic progenitors. The main origin of T-cell counts and diversity one year after transplant was newly produced T cells.

The germline V gene encodes CDR1 SEHNR and CDR2 FQNEAQ (reference sequence). The V and J ends lost 5 bases and 4 bases respectively, with 8 bases between them. The CDR3 length is 12 residues. As it was prepared, the TCRbeta library received unique molecular identifiers. TCRdb redid the calling of the PCR reads with MiXCR, one entry per CDR3 protein. The sample includes approximately 630,000 distinct CDR3 sequences, approximately 14% of them seen just once. The receptor's source is a girl aged 2-10 years with congenital amegakaryocytic thrombocytopenia, due to receive a stem cell transplant. The rearrangement joins TRBV7-9 to TRBJ1-1; D gene unclear. The material was PBMCs, obtained before TCRalphabeta/CD19-depleted stem cell transplant. Here the CDR3 DNA reads TGTGCCAGCAGCCAAGGTCCCACTGAAGCTTTCTTT. Translation: CASSQGPTEAFF.